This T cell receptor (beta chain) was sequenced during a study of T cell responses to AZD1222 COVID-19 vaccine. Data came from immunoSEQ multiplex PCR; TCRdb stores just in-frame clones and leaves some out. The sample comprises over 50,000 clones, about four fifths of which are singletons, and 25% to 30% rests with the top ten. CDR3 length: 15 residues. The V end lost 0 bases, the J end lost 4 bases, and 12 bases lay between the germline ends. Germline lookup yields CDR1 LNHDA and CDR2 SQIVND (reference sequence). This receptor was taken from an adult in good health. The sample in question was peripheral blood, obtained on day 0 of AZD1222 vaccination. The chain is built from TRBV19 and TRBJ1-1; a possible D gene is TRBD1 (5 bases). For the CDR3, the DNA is TGTGCCAGTAGTATAGACCCAGGGAGAGGCACTGAAGCTTTCTTT. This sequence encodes CASSIDPGRGTEAFF.